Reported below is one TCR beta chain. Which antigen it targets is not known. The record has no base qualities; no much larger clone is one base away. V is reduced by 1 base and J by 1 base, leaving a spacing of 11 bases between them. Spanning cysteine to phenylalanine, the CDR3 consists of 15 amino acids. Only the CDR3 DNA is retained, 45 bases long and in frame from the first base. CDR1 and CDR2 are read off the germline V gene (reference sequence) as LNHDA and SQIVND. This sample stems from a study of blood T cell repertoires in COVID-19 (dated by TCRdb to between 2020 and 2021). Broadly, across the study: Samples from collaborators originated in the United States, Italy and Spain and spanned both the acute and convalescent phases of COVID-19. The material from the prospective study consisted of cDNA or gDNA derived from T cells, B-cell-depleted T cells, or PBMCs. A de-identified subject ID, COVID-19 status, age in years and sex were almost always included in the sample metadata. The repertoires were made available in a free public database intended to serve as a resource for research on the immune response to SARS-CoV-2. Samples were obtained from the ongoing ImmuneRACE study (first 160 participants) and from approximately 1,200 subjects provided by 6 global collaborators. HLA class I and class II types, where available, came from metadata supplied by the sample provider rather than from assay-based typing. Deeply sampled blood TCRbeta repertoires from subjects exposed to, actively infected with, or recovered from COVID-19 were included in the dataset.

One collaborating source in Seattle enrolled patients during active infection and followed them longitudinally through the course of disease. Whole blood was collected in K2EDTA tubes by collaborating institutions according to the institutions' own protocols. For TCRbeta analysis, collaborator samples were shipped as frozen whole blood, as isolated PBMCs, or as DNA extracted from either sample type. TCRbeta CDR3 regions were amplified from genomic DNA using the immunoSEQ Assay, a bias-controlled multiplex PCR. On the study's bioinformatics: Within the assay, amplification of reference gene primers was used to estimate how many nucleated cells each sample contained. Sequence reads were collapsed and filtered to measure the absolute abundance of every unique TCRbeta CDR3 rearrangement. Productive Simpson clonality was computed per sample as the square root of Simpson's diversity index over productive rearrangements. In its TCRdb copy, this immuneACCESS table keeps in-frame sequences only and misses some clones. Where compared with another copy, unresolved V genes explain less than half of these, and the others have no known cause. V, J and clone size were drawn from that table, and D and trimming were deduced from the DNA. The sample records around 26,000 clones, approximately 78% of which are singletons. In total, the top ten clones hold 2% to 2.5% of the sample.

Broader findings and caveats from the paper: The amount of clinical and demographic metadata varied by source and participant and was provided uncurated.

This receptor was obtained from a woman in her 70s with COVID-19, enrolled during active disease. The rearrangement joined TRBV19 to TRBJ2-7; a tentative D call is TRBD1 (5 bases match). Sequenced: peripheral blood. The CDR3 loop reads CASSIGAGKSYEQYF. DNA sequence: TGTGCCAGTAGTATAGGGGCAGGGAAATCCTACGAGCAGTACTTC.